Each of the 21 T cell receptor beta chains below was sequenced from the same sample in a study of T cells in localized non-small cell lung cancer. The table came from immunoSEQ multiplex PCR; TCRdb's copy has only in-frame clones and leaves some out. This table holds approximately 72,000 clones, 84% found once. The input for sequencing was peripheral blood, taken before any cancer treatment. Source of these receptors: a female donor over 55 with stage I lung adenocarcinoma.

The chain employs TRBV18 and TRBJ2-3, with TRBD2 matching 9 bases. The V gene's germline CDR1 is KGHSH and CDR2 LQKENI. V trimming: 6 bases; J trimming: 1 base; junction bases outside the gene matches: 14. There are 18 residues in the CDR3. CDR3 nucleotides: TGTGCCAGCTCCCAACTTGCGACTAGCGGCATAGGCACAGATACGCAGTATTTT. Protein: CASSQLATSGIGTDTQYF.

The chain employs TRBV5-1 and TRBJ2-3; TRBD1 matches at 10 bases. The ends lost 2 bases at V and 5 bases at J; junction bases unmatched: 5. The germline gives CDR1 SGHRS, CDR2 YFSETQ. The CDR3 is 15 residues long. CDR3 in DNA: TGCGCCAGCAGCTTTGGGGGACAGGGGAAAGATACGCAGTATTTT. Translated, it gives CASSFGGQGKDTQYF.

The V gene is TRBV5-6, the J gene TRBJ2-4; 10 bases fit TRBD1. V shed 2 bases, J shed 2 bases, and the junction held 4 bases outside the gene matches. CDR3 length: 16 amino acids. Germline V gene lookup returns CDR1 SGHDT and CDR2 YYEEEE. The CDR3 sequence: CASSFGQGGTKNIQYF. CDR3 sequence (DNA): TGTGCCAGCAGCTTCGGACAGGGGGGGACCAAAAACATTCAGTACTTC.

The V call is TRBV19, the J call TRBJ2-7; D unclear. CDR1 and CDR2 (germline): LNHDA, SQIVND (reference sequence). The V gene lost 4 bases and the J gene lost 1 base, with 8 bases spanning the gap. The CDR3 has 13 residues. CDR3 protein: CASSKAPSYEQYF. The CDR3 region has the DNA TGTGCCAGTAGTAAGGCGCCATCCTACGAGCAGTACTTC.

CDR3 loop: CASSRGGPSTDTQYF. CDR3 coding DNA: TGTGCCAGCAGCCGGGGCGGACCGAGCACAGATACGCAGTATTTT. The rearrangement links TRBV7-2 to TRBJ2-3; D might be TRBD1 or TRBD2, each matching 5 bases. The CDR3 runs to 15 residues. Germline CDR1 reads SGHTA; CDR2 reads FQGNSA. Trimming pared 5 bases from V and 0 bases from J, leaving 12 bases between.

The chain's CDR3 is CASSSRGQGGTNEKLFF. The CDR3 region has the DNA TGTGCCAGTAGTTCAAGGGGACAGGGGGGAACGAATGAAAAACTGTTTTTT. The chain links TRBV19 to TRBJ1-4; 11 bases map to TRBD1. Germline CDR1 is LNHDA and CDR2 is SQIVND (reference sequence). This CDR3 comprises 17 residues. V dropped 5 bases and J dropped 5; count of bases not matched to a gene: 10.

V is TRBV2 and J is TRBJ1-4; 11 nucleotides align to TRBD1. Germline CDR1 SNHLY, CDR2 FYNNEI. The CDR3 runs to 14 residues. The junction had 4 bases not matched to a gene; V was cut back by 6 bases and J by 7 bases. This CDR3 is CASRTGTGGEKLFF. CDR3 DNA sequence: TGTGCCAGCAGGACCGGGACAGGGGGTGAAAAACTGTTTTTT. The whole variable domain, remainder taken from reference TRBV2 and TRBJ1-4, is EPEVTQTPSHQVTQMGQEVILRCVPISNHLYFYWYRQILGQKVEFLVSFYNNEISEKSEIFDDQFSVERPDGSNFTLKIRSTKLEDSAMYFCASRTGTGGEKLFFGSGTQLSVL.

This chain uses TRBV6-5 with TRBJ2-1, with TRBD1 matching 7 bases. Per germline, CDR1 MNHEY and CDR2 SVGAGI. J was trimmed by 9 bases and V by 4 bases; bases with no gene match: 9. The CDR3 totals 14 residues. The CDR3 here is CASSFVTGTVEQFF. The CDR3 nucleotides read TGTGCCAGCAGTTTTGTGACAGGGACGGTTGAGCAGTTCTTC.

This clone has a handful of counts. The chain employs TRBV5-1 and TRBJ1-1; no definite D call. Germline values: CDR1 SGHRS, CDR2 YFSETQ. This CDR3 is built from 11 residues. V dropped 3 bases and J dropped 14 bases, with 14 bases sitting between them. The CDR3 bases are TGCGCCAGCAGCTCTGGCCTAGTGGGGTTCTTT. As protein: CASSSGLVGFF.

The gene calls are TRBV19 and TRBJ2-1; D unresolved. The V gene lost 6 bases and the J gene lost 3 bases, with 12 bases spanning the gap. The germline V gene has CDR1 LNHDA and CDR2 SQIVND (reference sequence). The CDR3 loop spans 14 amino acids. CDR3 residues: CASRPTLLYNEQFF. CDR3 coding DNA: TGTGCCAGTAGACCGACCCTCCTCTACAATGAGCAGTTCTTC.

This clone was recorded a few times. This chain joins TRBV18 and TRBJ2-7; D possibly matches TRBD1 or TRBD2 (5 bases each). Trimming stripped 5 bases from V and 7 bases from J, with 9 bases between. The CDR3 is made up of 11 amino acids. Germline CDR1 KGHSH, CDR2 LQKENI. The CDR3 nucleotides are TGTGCCAGCTCATGGGGGAGAGAGCAGTACTTC. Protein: CASSWGREQYF.

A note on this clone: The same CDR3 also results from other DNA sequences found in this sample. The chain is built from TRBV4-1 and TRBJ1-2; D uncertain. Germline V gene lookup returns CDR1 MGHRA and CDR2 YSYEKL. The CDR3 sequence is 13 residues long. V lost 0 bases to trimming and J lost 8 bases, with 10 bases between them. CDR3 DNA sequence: TGCGCCAGCAGCCAAGAACGGGAGAGGGGCTACACCTTC. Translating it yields CASSQERERGYTF.

The CDR3 loop reads CASSQARGGSGNTIYF. CDR3 in DNA: TGCGCCAGCAGCCAAGCAAGGGGGGGCTCTGGAAACACCATATATTTT. The rearrangement joins TRBV4-1 to TRBJ1-3; D might be TRBD1 (6 bases). Trimming took off 1 base at V and 0 bases at J, with 10 bases between the two ends. Germline loops: CDR1 MGHRA, CDR2 YSYEKL. CDR3 length: 16 residues.

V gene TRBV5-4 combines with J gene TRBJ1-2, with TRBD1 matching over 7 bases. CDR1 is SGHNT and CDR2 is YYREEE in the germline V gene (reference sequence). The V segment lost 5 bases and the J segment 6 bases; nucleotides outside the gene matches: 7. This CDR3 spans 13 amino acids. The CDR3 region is CASSWTGGDGYTF. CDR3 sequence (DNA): TGTGCCAGCAGTTGGACAGGAGGGGATGGCTACACCTTC.

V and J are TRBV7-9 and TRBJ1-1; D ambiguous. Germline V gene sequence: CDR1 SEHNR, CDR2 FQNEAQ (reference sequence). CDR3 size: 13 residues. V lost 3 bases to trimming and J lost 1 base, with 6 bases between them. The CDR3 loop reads CASSFDANTEAFF. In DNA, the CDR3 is TGTGCCAGCAGCTTTGATGCGAACACTGAAGCTTTCTTT.

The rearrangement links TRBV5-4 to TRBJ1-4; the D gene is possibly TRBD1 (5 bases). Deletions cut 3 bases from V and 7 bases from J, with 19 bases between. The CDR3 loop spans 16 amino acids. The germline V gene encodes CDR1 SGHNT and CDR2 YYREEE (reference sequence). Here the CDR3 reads CASSSYPEGRFEKLFF. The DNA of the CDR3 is TGTGCCAGCAGCTCTTACCCGGAGGGGCGCTTTGAAAAACTGTTTTTT.

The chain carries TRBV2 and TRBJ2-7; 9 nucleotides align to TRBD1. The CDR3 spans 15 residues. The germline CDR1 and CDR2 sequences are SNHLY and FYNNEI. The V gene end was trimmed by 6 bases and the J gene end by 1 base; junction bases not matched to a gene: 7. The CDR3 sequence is CASRAGTGSSYEQYF. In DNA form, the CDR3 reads TGTGCCAGCAGGGCCGGGACAGGGTCATCCTACGAGCAGTACTTC.

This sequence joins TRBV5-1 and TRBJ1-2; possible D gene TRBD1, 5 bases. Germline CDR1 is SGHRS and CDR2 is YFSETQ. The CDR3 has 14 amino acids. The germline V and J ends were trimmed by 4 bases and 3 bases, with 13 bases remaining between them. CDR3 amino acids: CASSPTGTDYGYTF. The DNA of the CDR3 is TGCGCCAGCAGCCCAACCGGGACCGACTATGGCTACACCTTC.

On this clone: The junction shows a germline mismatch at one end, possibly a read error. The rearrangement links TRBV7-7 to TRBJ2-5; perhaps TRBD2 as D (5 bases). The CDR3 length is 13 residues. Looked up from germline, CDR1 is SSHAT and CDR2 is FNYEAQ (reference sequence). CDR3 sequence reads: CASSFYGSETQYF. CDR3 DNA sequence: TGTGCTAGCAGCTTCTATGGGAGCGAGACCCAGTACTTC.

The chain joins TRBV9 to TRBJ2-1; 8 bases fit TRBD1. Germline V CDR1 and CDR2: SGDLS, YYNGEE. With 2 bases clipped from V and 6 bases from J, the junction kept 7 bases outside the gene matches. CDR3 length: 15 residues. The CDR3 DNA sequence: TGTGCCAGCAGCGTGGCCCTGGGACAGGTCAATGAGCAGTTCTTC. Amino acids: CASSVALGQVNEQFF.

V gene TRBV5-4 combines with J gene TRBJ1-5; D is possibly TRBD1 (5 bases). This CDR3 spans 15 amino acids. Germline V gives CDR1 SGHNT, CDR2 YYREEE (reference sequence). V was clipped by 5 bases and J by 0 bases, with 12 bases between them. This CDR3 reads CASSVGGNSNQPQHF. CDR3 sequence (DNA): TGTGCCAGCAGTGTGGGGGGAAATAGCAATCAGCCCCAGCATTTT. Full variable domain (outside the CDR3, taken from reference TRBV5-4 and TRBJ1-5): ETGVTQSPTHLIKTRGQQVTLRCSSQSGHNTVSWYQQALGQGPQFIFQYYREEENGRGNFPPRFSGLQFPNYSSELNVNALELDDSALYLCASSVGGNSNQPQHFGDGTRLSIL.